This paragraph covers one T cell receptor beta chain sequence. Its matching antigen is unknown. CDR3 length: 16 amino acids. CDR1 and CDR2 (germline): SGHNT, YENEEA. The J segment lost 3 bases and the V segment lost 1 base, leaving 5 bases of the junction unmatched. Data came from immunoSEQ multiplex PCR; TCRdb stores just in-frame clones and leaves some out. Here the sample spans 150,000 or so clones, 88% being singletons. This entry belongs to a study of T cell responses to AZD1222 COVID-19 vaccine. Overall study results and limits: Possibly, clonal diversity was underestimated; donors were largely white British and included more females. Spike-specific TCR breadth and depth rose after two AZD1222 doses. Close to half of all spike-specific TCRs reportedly target regions of the variants that are unmutated.

The chain carries TRBV11-3 and TRBJ2-2, with 7 bases fitting TRBD1. Sequenced material: peripheral blood, taken after recovery from COVID-19. This clonotype originated in an adult who had recovered from COVID-19. CDR3 in DNA: TGTGCCAGCAGCTTAGGAGGGGGCCGCTACACCGGGGAGCTGTTTTTT. This translates into CASSLGGGRYTGELFF.